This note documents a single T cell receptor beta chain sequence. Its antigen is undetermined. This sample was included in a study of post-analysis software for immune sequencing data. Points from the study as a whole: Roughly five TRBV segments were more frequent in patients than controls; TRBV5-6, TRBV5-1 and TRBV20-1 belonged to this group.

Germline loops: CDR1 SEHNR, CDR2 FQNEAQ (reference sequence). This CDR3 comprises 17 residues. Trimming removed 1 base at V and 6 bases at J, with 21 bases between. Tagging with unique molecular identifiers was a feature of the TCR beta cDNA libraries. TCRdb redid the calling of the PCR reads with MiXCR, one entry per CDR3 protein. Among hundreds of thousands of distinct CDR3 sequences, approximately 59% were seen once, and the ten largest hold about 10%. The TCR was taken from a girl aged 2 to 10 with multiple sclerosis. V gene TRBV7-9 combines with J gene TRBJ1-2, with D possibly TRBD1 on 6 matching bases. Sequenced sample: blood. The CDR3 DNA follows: TGTGCCAGCAGCTTAGTAGTCCCCCTCGGGGGCAGGGATGGCTACACCTTC. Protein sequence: CASSLVVPLGGRDGYTF.